This paragraph covers one TCR beta chain sequence. There are 11 residues in the CDR3. Trimming stripped 4 bases from V and 8 bases from J, with 10 bases between. Germline lookup yields CDR1 GTSNPN and CDR2 SVGIG (reference sequence). This entry comes from a study of T cell repertoires in ileal Crohn's disease. The method was immunoSEQ multiplex PCR; TCRdb's version includes in-frame clones alone and lacks a portion of them. This sample carries a few thousand clones, about 70% of them seen once, and the ten largest clones take 9% to 15%. The chain couples TRBV30 to TRBJ2-3; D is undetermined. The source is an adult with Crohn's disease. The sequenced material came from ileal tissue. CDR3 region: CAWNFFGTQYF. DNA for the CDR3: TGTGCCTGGAACTTCTTTGGTACGCAGTATTTT. The full variable domain, rest sourced from reference TRBV30 and TRBJ2-3, is SQTIHQWPATLVQPVGSPLSLECTVEGTSNPNLYWYRQAAGRGLQLLFYSVGIGQISSEVPQNLSASRPQDRQFILSSKKLLLSDSGFYLCAWNFFGTQYFGPGTRLTVL.